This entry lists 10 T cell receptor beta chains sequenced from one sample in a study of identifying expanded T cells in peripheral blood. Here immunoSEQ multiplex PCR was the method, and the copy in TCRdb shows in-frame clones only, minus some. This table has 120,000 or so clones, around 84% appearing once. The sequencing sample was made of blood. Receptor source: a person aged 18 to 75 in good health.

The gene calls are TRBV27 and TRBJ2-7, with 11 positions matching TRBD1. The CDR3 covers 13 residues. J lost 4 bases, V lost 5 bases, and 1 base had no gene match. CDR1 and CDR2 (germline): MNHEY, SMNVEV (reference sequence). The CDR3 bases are TGTGCCAGCAGTGGGGACAGGGGGTACGAGCAGTACTTC. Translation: CASSGDRGYEQYF.

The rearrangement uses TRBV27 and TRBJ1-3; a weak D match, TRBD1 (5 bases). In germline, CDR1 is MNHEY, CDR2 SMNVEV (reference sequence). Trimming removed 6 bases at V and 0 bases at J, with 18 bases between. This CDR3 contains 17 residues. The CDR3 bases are TGTGCCAGCAGACGACTCGGGGGAGGACCCTCTGGAAACACCATATATTTT. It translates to CASRRLGGGPSGNTIYF.

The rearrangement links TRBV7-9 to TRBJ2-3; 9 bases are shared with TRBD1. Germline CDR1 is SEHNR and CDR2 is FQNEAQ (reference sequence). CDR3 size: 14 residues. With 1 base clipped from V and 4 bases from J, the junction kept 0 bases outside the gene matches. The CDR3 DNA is TGTGCCAGCAGCTTAGGACAGGGGGCAGATACGCAGTATTTT. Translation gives CASSLGQGADTQYF.

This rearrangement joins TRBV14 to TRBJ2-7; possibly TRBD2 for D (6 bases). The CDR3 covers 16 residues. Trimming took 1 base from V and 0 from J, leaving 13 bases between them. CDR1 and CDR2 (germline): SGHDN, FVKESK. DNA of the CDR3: TGTGCCAGCAGCCAAGGACCGGGGAGGAGCTCCTACGAGCAGTACTTC. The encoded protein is CASSQGPGRSSYEQYF.

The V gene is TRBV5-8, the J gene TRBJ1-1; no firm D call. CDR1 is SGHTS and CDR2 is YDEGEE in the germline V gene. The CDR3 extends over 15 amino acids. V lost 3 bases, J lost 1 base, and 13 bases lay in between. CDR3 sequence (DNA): TGTGCCAGCAGCTCAGCACGGAGCGGGAACACTGAAGCTTTCTTT. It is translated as CASSSARSGNTEAFF.

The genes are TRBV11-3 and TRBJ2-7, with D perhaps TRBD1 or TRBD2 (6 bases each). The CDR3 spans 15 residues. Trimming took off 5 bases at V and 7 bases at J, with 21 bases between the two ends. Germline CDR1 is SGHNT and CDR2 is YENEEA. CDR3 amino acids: CASSKGGSAAGEQYF. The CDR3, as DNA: TGTGCCAGCAGCAAAGGGGGGAGCGCGGCGGGTGAGCAGTACTTC.

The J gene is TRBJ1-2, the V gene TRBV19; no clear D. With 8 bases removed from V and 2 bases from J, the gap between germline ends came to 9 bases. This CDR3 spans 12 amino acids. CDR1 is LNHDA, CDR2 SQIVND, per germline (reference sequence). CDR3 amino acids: CASYRQNYGYTF. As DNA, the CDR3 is TGTGCCAGTTATCGACAAAACTATGGCTACACCTTC.

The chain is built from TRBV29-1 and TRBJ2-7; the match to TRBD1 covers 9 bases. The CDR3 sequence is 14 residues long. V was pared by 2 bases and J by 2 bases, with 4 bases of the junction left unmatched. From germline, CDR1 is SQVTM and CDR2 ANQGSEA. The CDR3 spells CSVELTGGAYEQYF. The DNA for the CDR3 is TGCAGCGTTGAATTGACAGGGGGAGCCTACGAGCAGTACTTC.

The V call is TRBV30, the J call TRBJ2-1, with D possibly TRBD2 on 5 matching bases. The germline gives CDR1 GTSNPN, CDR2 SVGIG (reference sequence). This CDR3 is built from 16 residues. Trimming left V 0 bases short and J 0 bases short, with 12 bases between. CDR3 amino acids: CAWSVISGSSYNEQFF. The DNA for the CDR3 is TGTGCCTGGAGTGTAATTTCGGGGAGCTCCTACAATGAGCAGTTCTTC.

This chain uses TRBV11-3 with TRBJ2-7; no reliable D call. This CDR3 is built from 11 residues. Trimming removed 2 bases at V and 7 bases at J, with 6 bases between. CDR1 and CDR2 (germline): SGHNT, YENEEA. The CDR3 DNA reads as TGTGCCAGCAGCTTAAATATTGAGCAGTACTTC. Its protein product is CASSLNIEQYF.